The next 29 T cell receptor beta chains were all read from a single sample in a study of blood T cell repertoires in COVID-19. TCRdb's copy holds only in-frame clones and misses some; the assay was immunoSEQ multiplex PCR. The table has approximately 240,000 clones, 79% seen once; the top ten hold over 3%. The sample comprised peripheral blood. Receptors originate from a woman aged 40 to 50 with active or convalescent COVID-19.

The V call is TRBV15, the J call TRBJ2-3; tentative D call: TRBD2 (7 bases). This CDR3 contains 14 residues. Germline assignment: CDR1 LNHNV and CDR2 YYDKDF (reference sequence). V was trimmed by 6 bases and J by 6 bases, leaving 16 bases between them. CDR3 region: CATSMLRGLDTQYF. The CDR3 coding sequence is TGTGCCACCAGTATGCTGCGGGGGCTCGATACGCAGTATTTT.

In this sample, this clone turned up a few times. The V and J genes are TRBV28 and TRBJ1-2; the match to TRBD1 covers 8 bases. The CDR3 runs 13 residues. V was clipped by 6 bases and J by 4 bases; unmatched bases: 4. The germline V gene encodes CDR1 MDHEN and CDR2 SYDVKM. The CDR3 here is CASSSGGSYGYTF. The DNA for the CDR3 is TGTGCCAGCAGCTCAGGGGGCAGCTATGGCTACACCTTC.

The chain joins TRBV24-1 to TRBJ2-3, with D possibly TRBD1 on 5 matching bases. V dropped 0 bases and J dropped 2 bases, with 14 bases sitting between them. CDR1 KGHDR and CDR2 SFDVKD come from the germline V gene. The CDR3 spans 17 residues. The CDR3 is CATSDLQGPSFTDTQYF. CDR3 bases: TGTGCCACCAGTGATTTGCAGGGCCCGTCTTTCACAGATACGCAGTATTTT.

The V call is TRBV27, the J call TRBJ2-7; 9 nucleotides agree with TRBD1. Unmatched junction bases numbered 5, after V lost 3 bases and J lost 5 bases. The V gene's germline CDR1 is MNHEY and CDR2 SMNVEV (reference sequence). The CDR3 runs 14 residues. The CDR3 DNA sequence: TGTGCCAGCAGTTTTTACAGGGGGCAGGACGAGCAGTACTTC. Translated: CASSFYRGQDEQYF.

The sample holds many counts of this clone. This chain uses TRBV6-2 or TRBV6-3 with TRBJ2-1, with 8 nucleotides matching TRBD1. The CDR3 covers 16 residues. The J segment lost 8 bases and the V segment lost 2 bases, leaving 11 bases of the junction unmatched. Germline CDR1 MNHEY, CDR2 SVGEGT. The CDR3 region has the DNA TGTGCCAGCAGTTACCACTCGGCCAGGGGGCAATATGAGCAGTTCTTC. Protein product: CASSYHSARGQYEQFF.

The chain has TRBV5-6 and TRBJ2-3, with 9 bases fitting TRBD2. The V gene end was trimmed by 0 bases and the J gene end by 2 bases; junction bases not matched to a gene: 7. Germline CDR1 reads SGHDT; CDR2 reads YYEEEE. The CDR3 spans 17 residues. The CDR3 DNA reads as TGTGCCAGCAGCTTGGTGGTAGCGGGGGTCCTCACAGATACGCAGTATTTT. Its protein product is CASSLVVAGVLTDTQYF.

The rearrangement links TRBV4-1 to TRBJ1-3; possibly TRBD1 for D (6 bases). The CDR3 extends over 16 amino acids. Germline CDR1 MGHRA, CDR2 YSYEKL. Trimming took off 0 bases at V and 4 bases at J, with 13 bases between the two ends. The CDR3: CASSQEWRTAGNTIYF. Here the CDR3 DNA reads TGCGCCAGCAGCCAAGAGTGGAGGACAGCGGGAAACACCATATATTTT.

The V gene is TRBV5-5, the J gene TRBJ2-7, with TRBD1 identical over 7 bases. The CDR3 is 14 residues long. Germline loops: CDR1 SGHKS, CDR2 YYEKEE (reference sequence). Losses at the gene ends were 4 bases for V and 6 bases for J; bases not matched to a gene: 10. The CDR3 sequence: CASSHYDDRAEQYF. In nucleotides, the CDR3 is TGTGCCAGCAGCCACTACGATGACAGGGCCGAGCAGTACTTC.

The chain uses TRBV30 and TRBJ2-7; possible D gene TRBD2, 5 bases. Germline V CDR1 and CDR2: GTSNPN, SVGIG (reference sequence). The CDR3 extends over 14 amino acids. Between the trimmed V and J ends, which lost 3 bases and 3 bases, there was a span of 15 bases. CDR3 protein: CAWSPGSSGYEQYF. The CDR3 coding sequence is TGTGCCTGGAGCCCGGGATCCAGCGGCTACGAGCAGTACTTC.

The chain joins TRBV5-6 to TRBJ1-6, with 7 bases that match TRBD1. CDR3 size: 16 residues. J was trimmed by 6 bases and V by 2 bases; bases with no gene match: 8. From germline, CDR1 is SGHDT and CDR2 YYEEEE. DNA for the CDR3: TGTGCCAGCAGCTTCTTTTGGGGACAGACTAATTCACCCCTCCACTTT. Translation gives CASSFFWGQTNSPLHF.

The CDR3 DNA reads TGCGCCAGCAGCACAGGGACAGGGCCGCTCTATGGCTACACCTTC. This codes for CASSTGTGPLYGYTF. J is TRBJ1-2 and V is TRBV4-1, with TRBD1 matching over 9 bases. The V gene end was trimmed by 5 bases and the J gene end by 4 bases; junction bases not matched to a gene: 8. The length of the CDR3 is 15 residues. Germline loops: CDR1 MGHRA, CDR2 YSYEKL.

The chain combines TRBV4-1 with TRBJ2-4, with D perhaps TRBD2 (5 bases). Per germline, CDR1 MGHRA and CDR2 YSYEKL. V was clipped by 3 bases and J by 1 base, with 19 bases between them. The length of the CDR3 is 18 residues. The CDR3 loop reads CASSHSREDHMAKNIQYF. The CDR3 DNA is TGCGCCAGCAGCCACTCTCGGGAAGACCATATGGCCAAAAACATTCAGTACTTC.

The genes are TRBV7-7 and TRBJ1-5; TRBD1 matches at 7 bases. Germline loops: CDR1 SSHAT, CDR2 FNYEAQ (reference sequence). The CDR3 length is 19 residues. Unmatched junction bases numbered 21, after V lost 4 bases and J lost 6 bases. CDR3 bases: TGTGCCAGCAGCTCCGTCTATGCAGGGGGTGGAGATAGTAGTCAGCCCCAGCATTTT. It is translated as CASSSVYAGGGDSSQPQHF.

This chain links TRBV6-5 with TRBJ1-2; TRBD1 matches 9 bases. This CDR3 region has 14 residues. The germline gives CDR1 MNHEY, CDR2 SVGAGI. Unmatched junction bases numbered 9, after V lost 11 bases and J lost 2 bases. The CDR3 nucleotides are TGTGCCTCCTTTTACAGGGGGCGCAACTATGGCTACACCTTC. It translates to CASFYRGRNYGYTF.

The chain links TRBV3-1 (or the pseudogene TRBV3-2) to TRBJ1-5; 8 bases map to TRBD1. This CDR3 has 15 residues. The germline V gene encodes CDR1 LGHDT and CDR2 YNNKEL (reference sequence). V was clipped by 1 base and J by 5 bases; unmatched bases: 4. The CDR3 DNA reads TGTGCCAGCAGCCAAGCCCCAGGGGGCGATCAGCCCCAGCATTTT. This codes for CASSQAPGGDQPQHF.

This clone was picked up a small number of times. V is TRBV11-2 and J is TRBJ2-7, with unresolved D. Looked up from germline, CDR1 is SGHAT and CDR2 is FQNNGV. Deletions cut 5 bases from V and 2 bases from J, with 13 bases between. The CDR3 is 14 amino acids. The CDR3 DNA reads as TGTGCCAGCAGCCTGCCGTGGGCCCCCTACGAGCAGTACTTC. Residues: CASSLPWAPYEQYF.

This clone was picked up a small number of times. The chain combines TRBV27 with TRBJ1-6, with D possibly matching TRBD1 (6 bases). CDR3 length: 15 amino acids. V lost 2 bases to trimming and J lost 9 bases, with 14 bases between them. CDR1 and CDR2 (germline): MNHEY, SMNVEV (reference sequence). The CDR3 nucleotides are TGTGCCAGCAGTTTAAGGGGCAGGGGAAGTTCACCCCTCCACTTT. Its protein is CASSLRGRGSSPLHF.

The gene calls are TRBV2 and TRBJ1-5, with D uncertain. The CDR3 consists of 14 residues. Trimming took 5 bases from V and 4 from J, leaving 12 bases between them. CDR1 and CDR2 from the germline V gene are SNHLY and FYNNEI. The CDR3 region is CASSPLLENQPQHF. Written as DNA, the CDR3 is TGTGCCAGCAGTCCACTCCTCGAGAATCAGCCCCAGCATTTT. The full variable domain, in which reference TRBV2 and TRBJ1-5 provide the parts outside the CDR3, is EPEVTQTPSHQVTQMGQEVILRCVPISNHLYFYWYRQILGQKVEFLVSFYNNEISEKSEIFDDQFSVERPDGSNFTLKIRSTKLEDSAMYFCASSPLLENQPQHFGDGTRLSIL.

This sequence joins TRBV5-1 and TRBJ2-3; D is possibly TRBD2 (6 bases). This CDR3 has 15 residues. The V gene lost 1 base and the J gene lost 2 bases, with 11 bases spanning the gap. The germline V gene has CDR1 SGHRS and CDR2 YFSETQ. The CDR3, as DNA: TGCGCCAGCAGCTTGAACCGGGGGTCCACAGATACGCAGTATTTT. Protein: CASSLNRGSTDTQYF.

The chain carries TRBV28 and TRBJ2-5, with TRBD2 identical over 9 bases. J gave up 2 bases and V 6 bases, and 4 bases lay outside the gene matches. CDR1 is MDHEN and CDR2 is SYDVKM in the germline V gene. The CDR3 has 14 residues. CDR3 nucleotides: TGTGCCAGCAGCCAAACTAGCGGGCAAGAGACCCAGTACTTC. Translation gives CASSQTSGQETQYF.

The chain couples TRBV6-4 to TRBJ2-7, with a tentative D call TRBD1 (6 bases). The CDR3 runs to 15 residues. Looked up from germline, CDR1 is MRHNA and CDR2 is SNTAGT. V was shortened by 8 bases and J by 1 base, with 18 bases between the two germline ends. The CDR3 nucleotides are TGTGCCAGCGCAGGAAACCGGGACAAATCCTACGAGCAGTACTTC. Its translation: CASAGNRDKSYEQYF.

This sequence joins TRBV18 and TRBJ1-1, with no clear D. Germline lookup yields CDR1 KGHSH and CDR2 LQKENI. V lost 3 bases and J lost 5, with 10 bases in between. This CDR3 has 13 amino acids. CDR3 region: CASSPRGWTEAFF. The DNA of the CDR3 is TGTGCCAGCTCACCCCGAGGTTGGACTGAAGCTTTCTTT.

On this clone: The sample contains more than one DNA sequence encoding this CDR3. Here the CDR3 DNA reads TGTGCCAGCAGTGAAGCGGGACAAATCTATGGCTACACCTTC. Its protein is CASSEAGQIYGYTF. V is TRBV2 and J is TRBJ1-2; D is perhaps TRBD1 (6 bases). V gave up 0 bases and J gave up 4 bases, with 9 bases separating them. In germline, CDR1 is SNHLY, CDR2 FYNNEI. CDR3 length: 14 amino acids.

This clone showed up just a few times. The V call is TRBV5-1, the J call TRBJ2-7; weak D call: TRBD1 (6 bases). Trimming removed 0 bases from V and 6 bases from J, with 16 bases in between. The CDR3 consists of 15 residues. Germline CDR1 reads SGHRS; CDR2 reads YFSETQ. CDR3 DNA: TGCGCCAGCAGCTTGGAAGGAACAGGGCCTGGCGAGCAGTACTTC. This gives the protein CASSLEGTGPGEQYF.

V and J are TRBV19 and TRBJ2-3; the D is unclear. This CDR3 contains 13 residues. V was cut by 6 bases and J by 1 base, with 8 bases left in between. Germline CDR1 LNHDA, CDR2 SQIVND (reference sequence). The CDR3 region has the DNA TGTGCCAGTAGGACTGCCGGCACAGATACGCAGTATTTT. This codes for CASRTAGTDTQYF.

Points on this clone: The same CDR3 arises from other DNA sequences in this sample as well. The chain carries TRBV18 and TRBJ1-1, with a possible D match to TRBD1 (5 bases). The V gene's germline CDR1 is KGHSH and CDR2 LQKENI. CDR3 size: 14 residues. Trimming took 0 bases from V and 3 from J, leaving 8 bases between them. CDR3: CASSPPGGYTEAFF. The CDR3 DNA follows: TGTGCCAGCTCACCACCGGGGGGATACACTGAAGCTTTCTTT.

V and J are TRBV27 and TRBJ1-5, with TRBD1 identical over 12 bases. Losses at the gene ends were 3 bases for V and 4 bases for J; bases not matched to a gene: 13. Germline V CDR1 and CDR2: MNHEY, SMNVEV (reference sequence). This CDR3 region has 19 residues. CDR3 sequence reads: CASSFLGTGGLRGNQPQHF. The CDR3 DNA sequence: TGTGCCAGCAGTTTCTTAGGGACAGGGGGCCTTAGGGGGAATCAGCCCCAGCATTTT.

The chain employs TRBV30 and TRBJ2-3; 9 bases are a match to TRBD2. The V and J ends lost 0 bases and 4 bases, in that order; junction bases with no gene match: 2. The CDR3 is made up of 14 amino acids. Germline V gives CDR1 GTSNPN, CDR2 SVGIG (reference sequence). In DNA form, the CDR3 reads TGTGCCTGGAGTGTAGCGGGGGGCTCAGATACGCAGTATTTT. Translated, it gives CAWSVAGGSDTQYF.

Here the CDR3 reads CATSDAMTGNTGELFF. For the CDR3, the DNA is TGTGCCACCAGTGATGCGATGACAGGAAACACCGGGGAGCTGTTTTTT. The chain couples TRBV24-1 to TRBJ2-2; possibly TRBD1 for D (6 bases). Germline lookup yields CDR1 KGHDR and CDR2 SFDVKD. The CDR3 has 16 residues. V lost 3 bases and J lost 2, with 12 bases in between.